This T cell receptor beta chain is drawn from a study of cytomegalovirus exposure and HLA in healthy donors (dated by TCRdb to 2016 to 2017). About the full investigation: In an earlier analysis of 450 to 750 of the donors, 276 Gb of sequence data and 95 million to 130 million unique TCR beta sequences from about 179 million T cells were reported. About 320 gigabases of sequencing data and 70 million to 85 million unique TCR sequences were included in an early release covering under 650 HLA-typed donors. Of the 398 genotyped donors, roughly 80% were placed in the genetic ancestry cluster associated with self-reported Caucasian donors. The study aimed to test whether signatures of past pathogen exposure could be identified by cataloging public T cell receptors. The study used immunosequencing to profile the T cell repertoires of under 700 subjects and linked those repertoires to cytomegalovirus serostatus. In addition to the first cohort of approximately 650 subjects, a separate validation cohort of some 120 different subjects was used. The study combined high-throughput TCR immunosequencing, statistical association of individual TCRs with disease status, and machine learning to predict cytomegalovirus infection status. To study patterns of TCR occurrence, a later analysis re-analyzed previously published TCR beta repertoires from 600 to 750 donors and added high-resolution HLA genotyping. Rather than drawing on any new phenotypic data, the later analysis identified candidate immune exposures from TCR beta sequences and the way those sequences occurred across donors. An earlier analysis of some 600 of the donors applied high-throughput TCR beta sequencing to assess whether each TCR beta V gene segment acted as functional or pseudogenic. Donor age, sex, ethnicity and CMV serostatus were collected together with the repertoire data. Genome-wide SNP genotypes for about 65% of the roughly 700 donors were used in a later genetic analysis, which treated that subset as a discovery cohort. All discovery cohort repertoires had been generated using a single sequencing platform. Both class I and class II loci were covered by HLA typing, at four-digit resolution. The number of donors typed differed by locus, with about 629-640 for A, B, C, DRB1 and DQB1, over 500 for DQA1, some 570 for DPA1, and roughly 450 for DPB1. Roughly five DR-DQ haplotypes were treated as single units for association and clustering because of strong linkage in the cohort. Among around 400 genotyped donors of the cohort, an average of around 240,000 unique TCR beta nucleotide sequences was sequenced per donor, of which 15% to 20% were non-productive.

In total, around 600 healthy bone marrow donors made up the cohort. Cohort members were all nominally healthy when sampled, although unrecorded immune exposures were likely present. The donor tested CMV seronegative, placing the donor among the roughly 340 seronegative members of the cohort. A peripheral blood sample was provided by each donor, and peripheral blood mononuclear cells were used for TCR beta sequencing. Genomic DNA was extracted from the blood cell samples with the Qiagen DNeasy Blood Extraction Kit. The method behind the library was the immunoSEQ multiplex PCR assay. For the multiplex PCR, a mixture combining 60 forward primers for TCR Vbeta segments and 13 reverse primers for TCR Jbeta segments was used. The CDR3 region of rearranged TCR beta genes was amplified from genomic DNA with a multiplex PCR assay. On the Illumina HiSeq System, the amplified TCR beta libraries were sequenced as 87-base-pair reads. Regarding the original processing steps: In a later analysis, some 80 million unique TCR beta chains were counted across the 650 to 700 repertoires, and some 10 million of these chains were shared by at least two donors. A nearest-neighbor algorithm error-corrected the raw reads and collapsed the reads into unique sequences, merging closely related sequences to remove PCR and sequencing errors. CDR3 sequences were aligned to IMGT reference sequences to assign V, D and J gene segments. Each retained sequence needed at least a six-nucleotide match to both a V gene segment and a J gene segment. A rearrangement was called productive if the CDR3 had no stop codons and remained in frame with V and J, and every other rearrangement was called non-productive. Following IMGT convention, CDR3 was defined as the stretch from the second conserved V-encoded cysteine up to the conserved J-encoded phenylalanine. Sequences without an unambiguous match to a single V gene segment were excluded from the earlier analysis of 587 of the donors. In an earlier analysis of roughly 500 of the donors, V segments were called functional above 56.7% productive rearrangements and were called segregating when the between-donor standard deviation exceeded 5%. A statistical classification framework was built to diagnose cytomegalovirus status from the catalog of TCR beta chain sequences. V and J gene assignment, in a later analysis, came from comparing TCR nucleotide sequences with IMGT/GENE-DB human TR gene sequences. A later analysis assigned CDR3 sequences and most-parsimonious VDJ recombination scenarios with the TCRdist pipeline. A later analysis defined each TCR beta chain by its CDR3 amino acid sequence plus V-gene family, and excluded reads lacking a unique V-gene family. To address suspected cross-contamination and a sequencing artifact, a later analysis removed under 600 highly shared, low-generation-probability nucleotide sequences. For each public chain, a later analysis derived a clonal expansion index from normalized ranks of inferred template counts within each repertoire. In a later analysis, generation probabilities were computed with a VDJ recombination model fitted to out-of-frame rearrangements, and the resulting probabilities were checked against IGoR. Hypergeometric tests were used in a later analysis to score TCR-TCR, TCR-HLA and TCR-CMV co-occurrence, with a repertoire-size bias correction applied to the TCR pairs. In a later analysis, false discovery rates were estimated by permuting HLA or CMV assignments 20 times. A later analysis grouped co-occurring TCRs with DBSCAN, adding TCRdist sequence similarity when clustering within HLA-allele-positive subsets. Repertoires with fewer than 30,000 or more than 120,000 public chains, plus five repertoires with anomalous nucleotide sharing, were excluded from co-occurrence clustering. TCRdb limited this immuneACCESS table to in-frame rearrangements with V and J called. A share of clones is missing; checked studies link under half to unresolved V genes, and the rest is unexplained. The DNA gave D and trimming, while V, J and clone size come from that table. For this sample there are some 140,000 clones; about three quarters appear just once. About 1.2% of the sample belongs to the ten largest clones.

As concerns this clone: Its antigen is currently not known. No quality values exist for individual bases; no much larger clone is one base distant.

Trimming takes 2 bases from V and 3 bases from J, and the germline ends sit 10 bases apart. Including cysteine and phenylalanine, the CDR3 has 14 amino acids. The DNA shown is the 42-base CDR3, in frame from base 1. The germline V gene supplies CDR1 SGHDT and CDR2 YYEEEE. What the study reported, not specific to this receptor: In a later analysis, HLA-associated TCR beta chains showed more clonal expansion and lower generation probabilities than non-associated chains that were equally common. For the cohort, immune exposure information was limited to CMV serostatus. Some IMGT-functional V segments, including TRBV6-2 and TRBV6-3, could not be told apart with the 87-base-pair reads, so those segments were excluded. In an earlier analysis of roughly 560 of the donors, most TCR beta V segments were observed in productive rearrangements about 87% or about 30% of the time, broadly matching IMGT annotations. A cluster of highly shared sequence variants was judged likely to represent a technical artifact of the sequencing pipeline. Seventeen rarely observed V segments, including chromosome 9 orphons, were excluded from the earlier analysis of approximately 600 of the donors because counts were too low. According to the authors, the approach could potentially be generalized to other disease states and immunological phenotypes. A later analysis reported that several top co-occurrence clusters appeared linked to parvovirus B19, influenza, CMV and Epstein-Barr virus. At a false discovery rate of 0.05, a later analysis linked around 17,000 TCR beta sequences to specific HLA alleles. The presence/absence analyses assumed that sequencing depth was roughly uniform across donors, and that assumption may not be true. A later genetic analysis associated a missense DCLRE1C variant with V-gene and J-gene trimming of TCR beta chains, and an independent cohort replicated the association. Because HLA typing was unavailable for some donors at each locus, only the typed subset was used in association tests. A later genetic analysis reported fewer N-insertions in productive TCRs among donors in an Asian-associated ancestry cluster than the roughly 670-donor mean. Correlated functional status among segregating V segments might reflect linkage disequilibrium, but an unknown experimental factor could not be ruled out. Three of the identified cytomegalovirus-associated TCR beta chains were confirmed in vitro to be specific for cytomegalovirus antigens. A further reported finding was that TCR beta sequences accurately predicted the HLA-A and HLA-B alleles for most subjects in the first cohort. In a later analysis, the rate of TCR association differed among HLA loci, with DRB1 alleles having the most associated TCRs and HLA-C alleles having the fewest. The classifier was reported to diagnose cytomegalovirus status with high specificity and sensitivity in both the original and validation cohorts. Most TCR sequences were seen in very few donors, while some public TCRs were found in many individuals. In a later analysis, most CMV-associated TCR beta chains were found to appear HLA-restricted, with HLA associations seemingly driven largely by CMV exposure. When HLA alleles, especially DR and DQ, strongly co-occurred, TCR associations were difficult to assign to individual alleles. A total of roughly 160 TCR beta chains were listed by the study as associated with cytomegalovirus. Only TCR beta chains were sequenced in this cohort, and the absence of alpha or paired-chain data limited detectable features.

The receptor comes from a woman aged 40 to 50 in good health and CMV-seronegative. Sequencing was carried out using PBMCs. Here the chain combines TRBV5-6 and TRBJ2-3; TRBD2 could be the D gene, as 7 bases match. The DNA sequence follows: TGTGCCAGCAGCTTAGGGGGGGTAACAGATACGCAGTATTTT. Its translation is CASSLGGVTDTQYF.